These T cell receptor beta chains were read from a single sample in a study of shared clonotypes between healthy human individuals. The table came from immunoSEQ multiplex PCR; TCRdb's copy has only in-frame clones and leaves some out. This repertoire shows about 480,000 clones, less than 85% found once; its top ten account for approximately 12%. Specimen: PBMCs. The receptors were gathered from a woman between 35 and 50 years old in good health. Some clones in this sample may be carry-over from other donors' samples. The CDR3 runs from the conserved cysteine through the conserved F or W. The D gene is left open where the match is weak. Part of the rows lack a size; the others show once, few, many or a class for expanded clones.

V gene	clone size	D gene	J gene	CDR3 DNA	CDR3 protein
TRBV9	NA	NA	TRBJ1-1	TGTGCCAGCAGCCTTAGCGGGGGGTCGGACACTGAAGCTTTCTTT	CASSLSGGSDTEAFF
TRBV28	once	TRBD1	TRBJ1-2	TGTGCCAGCACTTGGGGGACAGGGGTGAATGGCTACACCTTC	CASTWGTGVNGYTF
TRBV28	NA	NA	TRBJ1-2	TGTGCCAGCACCCTCCAGGGCCCTAACTATGGCTACACCTTC	CASTLQGPNYGYTF
TRBV28	NA	TRBD1	TRBJ1-2	TGTGCCAGCAGTCGGACAGGGTCGGAGGGCTACACCTTC	CASSRTGSEGYTF
TRBV7-2	few	NA	TRBJ2-2	TGTGCCAGCAGCACCCAGGGGCCGAACACCGGGGAGCTGTTTTTT	CASSTQGPNTGELFF
TRBV5-6	NA	NA	TRBJ1-3	TGTGCCAGCAGCTTGGGGGCCACCTCTGGAAACACCATATATTTT	CASSLGATSGNTIYF
TRBV9	few	NA	TRBJ1-1	TGTGCCAGCAGCGTAGGGGCAGGCGCTGAAGCTTTCTTT	CASSVGAGAEAFF
TRBV18	once	TRBD1	TRBJ2-4	TGTGCCAGCTCACCTCGCTCGGACAGGGCGACGATTTTCTTC	CASSPRSDRATIFF
TRBV5-4	NA	NA	TRBJ1-1	TGTGCCAGCATCGCAATTGGGCGGAACACTGAAGCTTTCTTT	CASIAIGRNTEAFF
TRBV19	few	NA	TRBJ1-1	TGTGCCACCATACCCACAGATTGGGGTAAAGCTTTCTTT	CATIPTDWGKAFF
TRBV7-2	NA	TRBD2	TRBJ2-2	TGTGCCAGCAGCTTAGGGGGCAGCGGGAGGTCCGGGGAGCTGTTTTTT	CASSLGGSGRSGELFF
TRBV25-1	NA	TRBD2	TRBJ2-1	TGTGCCAGCAGTGAATGGGGGTTTTCGGGAGGGTACAATGAGCAGTTCTTC	CASSEWGFSGGYNEQFF
TRBV5-1	once	TRBD2	TRBJ2-7	TGCGCCAGCAGCCCCGGGACTAGCGGGAGTCGCGAGCAGTACTTC	CASSPGTSGSREQYF
TRBV6-5	NA	NA	TRBJ1-1	TGTGCCAGCAGACACCCGAGGACTGAAGCTTTCTTT	CASRHPRTEAFF
TRBV14	NA	NA	TRBJ1-2	TGTGCCAGCAGCGCGGCGCGGTATACTGGTGGCTACACCTTC	CASSAARYTGGYTF
TRBV6-4	NA	TRBD1	TRBJ2-2	TGTGCCAGCAGCGCTGACGACAGGGGGAACACCGGGGAGCTGTTTTTT	CASSADDRGNTGELFF
TRBV25-1	once	NA	TRBJ2-1	TGTGCCAGCAGTGAAGGGGGGAGTTCCTACAATGAGCAGTTCTTC	CASSEGGSSYNEQFF
TRBV29-1	few	NA	TRBJ1-2	TGCAGCGTTGAAGATAATAACTATGGCTACACCTTC	CSVEDNNYGYTF
TRBV14	NA	NA	TRBJ1-2	TGTGCCAGCAGCCAAATTACGGAAGGAGGCTACACCTTC	CASSQITEGGYTF
TRBV5-5	NA	TRBD1	TRBJ2-7	TGTGCCAGCAGCTTGGCCCAGACAGGGGGGTACGAGCAGTACTTC	CASSLAQTGGYEQYF
TRBV15	NA	NA	TRBJ2-1	TGTGCCACCAGCAGAGAGGCTGCCGTATACTACAATGAGCAGTTCTTC	CATSREAAVYYNEQFF
TRBV10-2	NA	TRBD2	TRBJ2-1	TGCGCCAGCAGTCTAGCGGGTGGGACCTACAATGAGCAGTTCTTC	CASSLAGGTYNEQFF
TRBV7-2	few	NA	TRBJ1-5	TGTGCCAGCAGCCGCACGGGCAGGGTGAATCAGCCCCAGCATTTT	CASSRTGRVNQPQHF
TRBV6-6	NA	NA	TRBJ2-7	TGTGCCAGCAGTTCCGCGGAGGGCGAGCAGTACTTC	CASSSAEGEQYF
TRBV5-6	NA	TRBD1	TRBJ2-5	TGTGCCAGCAGCTCGGACAGGGGGCCGGAGACCCAGTACTTC	CASSSDRGPETQYF
TRBV7-9	once	NA	TRBJ2-1	TGTGCCAGCAGCCCCTTTGGATGGGCGATGAGCTCCTACAATGAGCAGTTCTTC	CASSPFGWAMSSYNEQFF
TRBV5-5	NA	NA	TRBJ1-4	TGTGCCAGCAGCTTGGGGGGATCCAATGAAAAACTGTTTTTT	CASSLGGSNEKLFF
TRBV28	NA	TRBD2	TRBJ2-7	TGTGCCAGCAGTTTACCCGGACTAGCGGGAGCCGACACCTACGAGCAGTACTTC	CASSLPGLAGADTYEQYF
TRBV28	NA	TRBD1	TRBJ2-1	TGTGCCAGCAGTTTAAATCCCGGGACAGGGGGCATTGAGCAGTTCTTC	CASSLNPGTGGIEQFF
TRBV11-2	NA	TRBD2	TRBJ2-1	TGTGCCAGCAGCTCAACTAGCGGCCCTTACAATGAGCAGTTCTTC	CASSSTSGPYNEQFF
TRBV11-2	NA	NA	TRBJ2-5	TGTGCCAGCAGCTTATGGGGGGCAGGTCTGGAGACCCAGTACTTC	CASSLWGAGLETQYF
TRBV19	NA	TRBD1	TRBJ2-5	TGTGCCAGTAGTCCCGGGACAGATAAGCTTGGGACCCAGTACTTC	CASSPGTDKLGTQYF
TRBV11-2	NA	NA	TRBJ1-2	TGTGCCACCGCGGAATTGGGCGCCTTTAACTATGGCTACACCTTC	CATAELGAFNYGYTF
TRBV5-1	NA	NA	TRBJ2-7	TGCGCCAGCAGCTGGGGGTTAGCCTACGAGCAGTACTTC	CASSWGLAYEQYF
TRBV11-3	NA	NA	TRBJ2-3	TGTGCCAGCAGCTTAGGAGGTCGGATCACAGATACGCAGTATTTT	CASSLGGRITDTQYF
TRBV7-2	NA	NA	TRBJ2-3	TGTGCCAGCAGCTCCAATAGTTTTCCCGATACGCAGTATTTT	CASSSNSFPDTQYF
TRBV30	few	NA	TRBJ2-5	TGTGCCTGGAGACCCAACCTCCTAAGGCCGAAAGAGACCCAGTACTTC	CAWRPNLLRPKETQYF
TRBV15	once	TRBD2	TRBJ2-1	TGTGCCACCAGCAGGGGACTAGCGGGAGGGCCGTCCTACAATGAGCAGTTCTTC	CATSRGLAGGPSYNEQFF
TRBV7-6	NA	NA	TRBJ2-2	TGTGCCAGCAGCTTGGGACACACTACCTTCGAGAACACCGGGGAGCTGTTTTTT	CASSLGHTTFENTGELFF
TRBV15	few	NA	TRBJ2-1	TGTGCCACCAGCAGAGATGCGGGACGGAAGGTCTTC	CATSRDAGRKVF
TRBV2	NA	TRBD1	TRBJ1-6	TGTGCCAGCAGAGGACAGGGAGGCTCACCCCTCCACTTT	CASRGQGGSPLHF
TRBV7-9	NA	NA	TRBJ2-1	TGTGCCAGCAGCTTCAACTACCGTTTGGACAATGAGCAGTTCTTC	CASSFNYRLDNEQFF
TRBV7-2	NA	NA	TRBJ2-2	TGTGCCAGCAGCCACAACGAGGACGGGGAGCTGTTTTTT	CASSHNEDGELFF
TRBV6-1	NA	NA	TRBJ1-5	TGTGCCAGCAGAGGGGGGACGCTGTTTAGTCAGCCCCAGCATTTT	CASRGGTLFSQPQHF
TRBV30	NA	NA	TRBJ2-3	TGTGCCTGGAATCGGCTGCGCACAGATACGCAGTATTTT	CAWNRLRTDTQYF
TRBV12-5	many	NA	TRBJ2-5	TGTGCTAGTGCCACGGACAGAAAAGAGACCCAGTACTTC	CASATDRKETQYF
TRBV6-6	NA	NA	TRBJ2-1	TGTGCCAGCAGTTACTCTGGTGTGAGCTCCTACAATGAGCAGTTCTTC	CASSYSGVSSYNEQFF
TRBV10-3	NA	NA	TRBJ1-4	TGTGCCAGGTCCCGGGACTTTAATGAAAAACTGTTTTTT	CARSRDFNEKLFF
TRBV7-3	NA	TRBD1	TRBJ2-7	TGTGCCAGCAGCTTGACAGGGGGCGCCTACGAGCAGTACTTC	CASSLTGGAYEQYF
TRBV4-1	NA	NA	TRBJ2-3	TGCGCCAGCAGCCAAGATTGGCTCGGACCCGATACGCAGTATTTT	CASSQDWLGPDTQYF
TRBV28	NA	TRBD1	TRBJ2-7	TGTGCCAGCAGCCTCCTTCAGGGGGCCAACTACGAGCAGTACTTC	CASSLLQGANYEQYF
TRBV2	many	TRBD2	TRBJ2-3	TGTGCCAGCAAGATTTTAGCGGGAGGGCCTGGTACGCAGTATTTT	CASKILAGGPGTQYF
TRBV18	NA	NA	TRBJ2-7	TGTGCCAGCTCACCTCCCCTGACCTCCTACGAGCAGTACTTC	CASSPPLTSYEQYF